This T cell receptor beta chain came from a study of OX40 agonist ivuxolimab in advanced cancers. Study-level background: Dose-escalation subjects each had hepatocellular carcinoma, melanoma, renal cell or head and neck cancer. Mean age around 64 years, range about 23 to 80; about 81% male. Two cutaneous melanoma patients and one hepatocellular carcinoma patient, three in all, had partial responses. Study-wide results and caveats: Some patients who did not respond also had low normalized T-cell clonal expansion.

The protocol was immunoSEQ multiplex PCR, while the TCRdb copy is restricted to in-frame clones and leaves out a portion. The sample consists of approximately 70,000 clones, around 83% of them appearing once. CDR1 and CDR2 from the germline V gene are MNHEY and SVGAGI. The V segment lost 4 bases and the J segment 1 base; nucleotides outside the gene matches: 4. This CDR3 has 15 amino acids. As for this clone: The antigen is not known.

Sequencing used CD4+ or CD8+ T cells sorted from blood, obtained in a trial of the OX40 agonist ivuxolimab. The genes are TRBV6-5 and TRBJ1-1; TRBD1 aligns across 9 bases. The receptor comes from an adult with an advanced solid tumor such as melanoma, head and neck, liver or kidney cancer. The CDR3 bases are TGTGCCAGCAGTTCTAGGGACAGGGCGAACACTGAAGCTTTCTTT. This translates into CASSSRDRANTEAFF.